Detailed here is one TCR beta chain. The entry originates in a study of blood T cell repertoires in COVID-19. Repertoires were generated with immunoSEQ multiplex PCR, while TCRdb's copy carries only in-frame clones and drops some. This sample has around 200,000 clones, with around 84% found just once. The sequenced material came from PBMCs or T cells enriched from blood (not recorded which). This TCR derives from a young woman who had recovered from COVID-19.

The CDR3 nucleotides read TGTGCCAGTAGTGCCCCAGGGGGGCGGGTGGAGCAGTTCTTC. Its translation: CASSAPGGRVEQFF. The gene calls are TRBV19 and TRBJ2-1; TRBD1 is a possible D gene (7 bases). CDR3 length equals 14 residues. The V gene lost 5 bases and the J gene lost 10 bases, with 18 bases spanning the gap. Germline assignment: CDR1 LNHDA and CDR2 SQIVND (reference sequence).